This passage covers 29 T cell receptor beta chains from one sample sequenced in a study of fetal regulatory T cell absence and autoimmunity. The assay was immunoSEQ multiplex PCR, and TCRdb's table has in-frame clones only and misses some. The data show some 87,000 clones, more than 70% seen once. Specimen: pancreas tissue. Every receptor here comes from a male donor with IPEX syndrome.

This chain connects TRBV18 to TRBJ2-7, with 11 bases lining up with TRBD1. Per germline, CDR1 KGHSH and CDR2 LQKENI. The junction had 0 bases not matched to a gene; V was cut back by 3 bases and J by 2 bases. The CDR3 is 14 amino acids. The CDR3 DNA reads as TGTGCCAGCTCACCGGGACAGGGGGCCTACGAGCAGTACTTC. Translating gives CASSPGQGAYEQYF.

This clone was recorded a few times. CDR3 amino acids: CASSDWTAYYGYTF. The CDR3 nucleotides read TGTGCCAGTAGTGACTGGACAGCCTACTATGGCTACACCTTC. The V call is TRBV19, the J call TRBJ1-2, with D perhaps TRBD1 (6 bases). This CDR3 has 14 residues. The V and J ends lost 5 bases and 3 bases respectively, with 13 bases between them. The germline V gene encodes CDR1 LNHDA and CDR2 SQIVND (reference sequence).

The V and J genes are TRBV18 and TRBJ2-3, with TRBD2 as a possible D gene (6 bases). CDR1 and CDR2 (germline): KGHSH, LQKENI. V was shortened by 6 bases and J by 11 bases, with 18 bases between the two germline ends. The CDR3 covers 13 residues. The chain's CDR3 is CASSNAGPERQYF. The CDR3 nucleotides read TGTGCCAGCTCTAATGCGGGACCAGAGAGGCAGTATTTT.

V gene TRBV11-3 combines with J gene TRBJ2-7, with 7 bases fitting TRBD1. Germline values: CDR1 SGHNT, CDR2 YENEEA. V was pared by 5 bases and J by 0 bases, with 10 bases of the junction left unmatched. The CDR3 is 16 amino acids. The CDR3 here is CASSTPGTASSYEQYF. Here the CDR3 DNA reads TGTGCCAGCAGCACACCCGGGACAGCGAGCTCCTACGAGCAGTACTTC.

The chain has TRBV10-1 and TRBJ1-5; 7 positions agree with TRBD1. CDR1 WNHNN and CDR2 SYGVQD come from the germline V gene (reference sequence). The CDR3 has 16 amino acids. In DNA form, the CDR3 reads TGCGCGGGGGACAGTAGGGTATCTTATAGCAATCAGCCCCAGCATTTT. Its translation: CAGDSRVSYSNQPQHF.

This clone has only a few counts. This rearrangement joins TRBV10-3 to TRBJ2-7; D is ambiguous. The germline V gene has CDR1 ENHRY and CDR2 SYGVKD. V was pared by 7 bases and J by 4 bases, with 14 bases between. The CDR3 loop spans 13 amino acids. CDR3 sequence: CAIMGFEGYEQYF. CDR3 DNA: TGTGCCATCATGGGGTTCGAAGGGTACGAGCAGTACTTC.

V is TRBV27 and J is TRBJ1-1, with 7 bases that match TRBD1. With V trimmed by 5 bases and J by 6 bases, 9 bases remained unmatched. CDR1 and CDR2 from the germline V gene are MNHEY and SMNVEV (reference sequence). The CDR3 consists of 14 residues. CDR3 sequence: CASSLTGPLAEAFF. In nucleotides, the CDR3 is TGTGCCAGCAGTCTGACAGGGCCCCTCGCTGAAGCTTTCTTT.

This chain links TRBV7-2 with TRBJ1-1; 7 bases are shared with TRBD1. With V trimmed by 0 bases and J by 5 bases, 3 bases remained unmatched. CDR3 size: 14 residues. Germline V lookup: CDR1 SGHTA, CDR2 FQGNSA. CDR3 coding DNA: TGTGCCAGCAGCTTAGCAGGGGGCCGAACTGAAGCTTTCTTT. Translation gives CASSLAGGRTEAFF. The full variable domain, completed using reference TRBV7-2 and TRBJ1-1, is GAGVSQSPSNKVTEKGKDVELRCDPISGHTALYWYRQSLGQGLEFLIYFQGNSAPDKSGLPSDRFSAERTGGSVSTLTIQRTQQEDSAVYLCASSLAGGRTEAFFGQGTRLTVV.

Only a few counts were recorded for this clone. The DNA for the CDR3 is TGTGCCAGCAGCCAAGATACGGGGGCTGAAAAACTGTTTTTT. The encoded protein is CASSQDTGAEKLFF. This sequence joins TRBV4-2 and TRBJ1-4, with a tentative D call TRBD1 (6 bases). The CDR3 sequence is 14 residues long. V gave up 0 bases and J gave up 7 bases, with 9 bases separating them. Germline loops: CDR1 LGHNA, CDR2 YNFKEQ.

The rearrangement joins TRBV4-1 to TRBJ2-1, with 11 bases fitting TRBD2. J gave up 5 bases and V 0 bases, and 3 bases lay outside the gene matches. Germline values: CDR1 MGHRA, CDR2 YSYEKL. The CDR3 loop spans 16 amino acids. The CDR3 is CASSQDQGLADNEQFF. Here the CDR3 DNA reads TGCGCCAGCAGCCAAGATCAGGGACTAGCGGACAATGAGCAGTTCTTC.

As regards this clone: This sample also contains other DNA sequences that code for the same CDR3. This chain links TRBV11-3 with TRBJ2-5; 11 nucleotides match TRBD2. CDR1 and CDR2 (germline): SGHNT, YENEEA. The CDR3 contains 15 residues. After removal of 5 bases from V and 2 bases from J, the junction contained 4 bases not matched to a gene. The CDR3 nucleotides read TGTGCCAGCAGCCCTGGGACTAGCGGACAAGAGACCCAGTACTTC. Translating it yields CASSPGTSGQETQYF.

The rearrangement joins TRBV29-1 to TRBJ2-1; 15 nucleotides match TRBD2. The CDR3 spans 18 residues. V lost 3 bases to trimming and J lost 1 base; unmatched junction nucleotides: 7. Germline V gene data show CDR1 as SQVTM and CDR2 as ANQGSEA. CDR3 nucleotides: TGCAGCGTTGAGGGACTAGCGGGAGGCTTGAGATCCTACAATGAGCAGTTCTTC. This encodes CSVEGLAGGLRSYNEQFF.

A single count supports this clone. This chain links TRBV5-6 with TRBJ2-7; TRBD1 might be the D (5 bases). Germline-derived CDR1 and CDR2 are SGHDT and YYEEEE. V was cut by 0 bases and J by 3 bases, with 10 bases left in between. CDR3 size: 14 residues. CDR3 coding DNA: TGTGCCAGCAGCTTGGAAGGGGTCCACTACGAGCAGTACTTC. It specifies CASSLEGVHYEQYF.

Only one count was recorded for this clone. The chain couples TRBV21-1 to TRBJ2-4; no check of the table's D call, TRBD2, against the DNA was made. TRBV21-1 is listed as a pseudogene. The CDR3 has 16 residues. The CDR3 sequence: CASSKLAGGPKNIQYF. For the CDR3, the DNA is TGTGCCAGCAGCAAACTAGCGGGAGGGCCCAAAAACATTCAGTACTTC.

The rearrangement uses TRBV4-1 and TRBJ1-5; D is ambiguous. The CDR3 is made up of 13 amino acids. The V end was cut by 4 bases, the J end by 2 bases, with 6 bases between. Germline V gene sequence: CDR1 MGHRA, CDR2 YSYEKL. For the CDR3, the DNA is TGCGCCAGCAGCCTCGCAGGCAATCAGCCCCAGCATTTT. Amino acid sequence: CASSLAGNQPQHF.

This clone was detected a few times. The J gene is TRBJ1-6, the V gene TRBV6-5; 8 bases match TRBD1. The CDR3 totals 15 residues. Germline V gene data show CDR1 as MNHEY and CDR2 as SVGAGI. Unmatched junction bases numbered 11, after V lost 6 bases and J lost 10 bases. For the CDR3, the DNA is TGTGCCAGCAGCCCTCTTACAGGGGGAGGGTCACCCCTCCACTTT. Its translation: CASSPLTGGGSPLHF.

CDR3 amino acids: CASSIDSSNTGELFF. The CDR3 region has the DNA TGTGCCAGTAGTATAGATAGCAGCAACACCGGGGAGCTGTTTTTT. This chain links TRBV19 with TRBJ2-2; D remains unclear. CDR1 and CDR2 (germline): LNHDA, SQIVND (reference sequence). Trimming took 0 bases from V and 2 from J, leaving 7 bases between them. The CDR3 spans 15 residues.

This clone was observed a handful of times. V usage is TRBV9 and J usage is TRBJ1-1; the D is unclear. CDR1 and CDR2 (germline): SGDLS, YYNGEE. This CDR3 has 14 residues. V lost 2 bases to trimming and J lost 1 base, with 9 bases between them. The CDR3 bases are TGTGCCAGCAGCGTCTACCTAGGGAACACTGAAGCTTTCTTT. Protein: CASSVYLGNTEAFF.

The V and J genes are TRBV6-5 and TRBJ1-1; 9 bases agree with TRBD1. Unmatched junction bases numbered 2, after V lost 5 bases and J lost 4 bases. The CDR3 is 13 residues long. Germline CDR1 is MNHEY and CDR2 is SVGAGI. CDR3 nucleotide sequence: TGTGCCAGCAGTCTGGACAGGGGCACTGAAGCTTTCTTT. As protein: CASSLDRGTEAFF.

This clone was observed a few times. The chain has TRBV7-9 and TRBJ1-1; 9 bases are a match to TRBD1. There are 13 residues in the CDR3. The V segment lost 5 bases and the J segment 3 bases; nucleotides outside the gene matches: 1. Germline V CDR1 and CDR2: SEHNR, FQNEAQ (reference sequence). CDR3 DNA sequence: TGTGCCAGCAGCCGGGACAGGGACACTGAAGCTTTCTTT. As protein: CASSRDRDTEAFF.

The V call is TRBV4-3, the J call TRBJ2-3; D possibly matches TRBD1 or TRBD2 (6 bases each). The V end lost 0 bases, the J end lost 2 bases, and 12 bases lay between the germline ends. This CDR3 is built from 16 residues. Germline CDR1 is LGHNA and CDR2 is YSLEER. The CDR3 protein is CASSQDNGGNTDTQYF. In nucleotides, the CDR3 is TGCGCCAGCAGCCAAGATAACGGGGGCAACACAGATACGCAGTATTTT.

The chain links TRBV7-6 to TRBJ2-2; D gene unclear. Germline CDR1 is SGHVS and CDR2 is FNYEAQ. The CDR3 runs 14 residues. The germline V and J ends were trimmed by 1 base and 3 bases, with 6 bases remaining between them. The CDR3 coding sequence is TGTGCCAGCAGCTTAGGCGGACACACCGGGGAGCTGTTTTTT. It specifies CASSLGGHTGELFF.

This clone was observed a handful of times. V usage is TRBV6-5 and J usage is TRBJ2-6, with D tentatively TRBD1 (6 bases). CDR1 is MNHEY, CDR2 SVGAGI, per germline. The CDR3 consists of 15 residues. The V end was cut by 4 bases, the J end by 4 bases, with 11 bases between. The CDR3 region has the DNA TGTGCCAGCAGTTCCAGGGGCCTCGGGGCCAACGTCCTGACTTTC. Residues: CASSSRGLGANVLTF.

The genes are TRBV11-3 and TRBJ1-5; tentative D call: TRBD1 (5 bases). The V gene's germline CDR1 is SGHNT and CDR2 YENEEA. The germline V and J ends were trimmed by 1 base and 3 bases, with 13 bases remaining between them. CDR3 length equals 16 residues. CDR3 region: CASSLVPDSSNQPQHF. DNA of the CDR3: TGTGCCAGCAGCTTAGTCCCCGACAGTTCCAATCAGCCCCAGCATTTT.

Written as DNA, the CDR3 is TGTGCCAGCAGTGAAGGACTAGCGGGAGAGACCCAGTACTTC. Encoded protein: CASSEGLAGETQYF. The chain carries TRBV2 and TRBJ2-5; TRBD2 matches at 10 bases. The CDR3 spans 14 residues. The J segment lost 4 bases and the V segment lost 1 base, leaving 0 bases of the junction unmatched. The germline gives CDR1 SNHLY, CDR2 FYNNEI.

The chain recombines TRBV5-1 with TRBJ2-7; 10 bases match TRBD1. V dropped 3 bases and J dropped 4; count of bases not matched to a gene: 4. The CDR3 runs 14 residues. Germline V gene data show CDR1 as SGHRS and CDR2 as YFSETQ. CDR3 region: CASSSDRGRYEQYF. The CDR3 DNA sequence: TGCGCCAGCAGCTCCGACAGGGGGCGGTACGAGCAGTACTTC.

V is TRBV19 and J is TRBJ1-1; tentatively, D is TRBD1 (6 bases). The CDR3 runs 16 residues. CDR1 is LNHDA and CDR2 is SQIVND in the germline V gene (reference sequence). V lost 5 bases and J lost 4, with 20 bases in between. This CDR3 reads CASSSWGAGGITEAFF. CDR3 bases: TGTGCCAGTAGTTCGTGGGGGGCAGGAGGGATCACTGAAGCTTTCTTT.

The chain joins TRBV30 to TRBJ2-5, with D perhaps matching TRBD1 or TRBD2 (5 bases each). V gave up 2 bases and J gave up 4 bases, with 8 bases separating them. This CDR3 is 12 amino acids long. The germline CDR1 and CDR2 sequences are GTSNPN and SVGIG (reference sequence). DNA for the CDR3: TGTGCCTGGAGTTGGGGGAGAGAGACCCAGTACTTC. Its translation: CAWSWGRETQYF.

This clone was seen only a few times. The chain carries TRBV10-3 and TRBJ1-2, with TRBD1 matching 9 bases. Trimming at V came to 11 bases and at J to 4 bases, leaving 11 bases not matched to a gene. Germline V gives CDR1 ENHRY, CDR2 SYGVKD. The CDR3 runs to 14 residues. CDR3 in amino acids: CAVYPGTGSYGYTF. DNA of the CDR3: TGTGCCGTCTATCCCGGGACAGGGTCCTATGGCTACACCTTC.